This T cell receptor (beta chain) stems from a study of early T cells in non-severe SARS-CoV-2 infection. TCRdb processed the 5' RACE reads anew with MiXCR; each CDR3 protein has one entry. Of fewer than 80,000 distinct CDR3 sequences listed, 9.5% to 15% are singletons. This clonotype showed up many times. Germline V gene data show CDR1 as SGHNT and CDR2 as YYREEE (reference sequence). This CDR3 region has 13 residues. The V end lost 4 bases, the J end lost 4 bases, and 10 bases lay between the germline ends. This chain joins TRBV5-4 and TRBJ2-3; the D is unclear. The TCR originated in an adult who was a healthcare worker with PCR-confirmed SARS-CoV-2 infection or an uninfected control (not recorded which). Sequencing was carried out using whole blood. The CDR3 DNA reads TGTGCCAGCAGCACTCACTCAGCAGATACGCAGTATTTT. As protein: CASSTHSADTQYF.